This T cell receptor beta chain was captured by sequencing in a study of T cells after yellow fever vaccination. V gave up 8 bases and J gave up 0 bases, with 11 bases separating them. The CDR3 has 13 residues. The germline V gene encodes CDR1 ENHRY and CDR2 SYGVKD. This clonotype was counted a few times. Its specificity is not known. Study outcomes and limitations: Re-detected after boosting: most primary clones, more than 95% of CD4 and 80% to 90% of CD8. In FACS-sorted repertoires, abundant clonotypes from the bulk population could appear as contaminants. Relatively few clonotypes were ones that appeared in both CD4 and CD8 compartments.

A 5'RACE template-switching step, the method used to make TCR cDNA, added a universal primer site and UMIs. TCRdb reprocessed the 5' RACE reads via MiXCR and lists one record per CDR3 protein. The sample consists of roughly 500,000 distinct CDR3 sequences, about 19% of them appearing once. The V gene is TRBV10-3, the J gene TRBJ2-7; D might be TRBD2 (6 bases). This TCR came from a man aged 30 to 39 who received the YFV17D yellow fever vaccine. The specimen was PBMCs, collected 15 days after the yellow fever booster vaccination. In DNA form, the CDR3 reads TGTGCCATCTCGGGAGTTAGCTCCTACGAGCAGTACTTC. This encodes CAISGVSSYEQYF.